This TCR beta chain was identified during a study of regulatory T cells in long-lasting Graves disease. General study findings and limits: Accuracy could have been hurt by small sample size.

Specified time point: newly diagnosed GD, antithyroid drugs for less than 3 months. PBMC RNA was the source of the TCR library. Libraries of TCR beta came from iRepertoire HTBI primers plus Arm-PCR of CDR3 regions. MiXCR, applied by TCRdb to the multiplex PCR reads, yields one record per CDR3 protein. The profile shows hundreds of thousands of distinct CDR3 sequences, roughly 14% of them singletons. The CDR3 contains 16 residues. V lost 1 base, J lost 4 bases, and 5 bases stayed unmatched. Germline V gene data show CDR1 as MNHNS and CDR2 as SASEGT. At least ten counts were recorded for this clonotype. Antigen: not known. The sample was also reused in another study, on T cells in Graves' hyperthyroidism and ophthalmopathy. According to that study: HTBI primers were employed in a first-round RT-PCR of the TCR CDR3. A model using 13 V-J features told ophthalmopathy apart from stable hyperthyroidism. For ophthalmopathy, model prediction preceded onset by a median 6.5 months.

The clonotype was recovered from a man aged 30-40 years with Graves disease. The rearrangement links TRBV6-1 to TRBJ2-1; 9 bases align to TRBD2. The specimen comprised peripheral blood mononuclear cells (PBMCs), sampled at new diagnosis, from a patient treated with antithyroid drugs. CDR3 sequence (DNA): TGTGCCAGCAGTGAAGAGGGGACTAGCCGGTACAATGAGCAGTTCTTC. This sequence encodes CASSEEGTSRYNEQFF.